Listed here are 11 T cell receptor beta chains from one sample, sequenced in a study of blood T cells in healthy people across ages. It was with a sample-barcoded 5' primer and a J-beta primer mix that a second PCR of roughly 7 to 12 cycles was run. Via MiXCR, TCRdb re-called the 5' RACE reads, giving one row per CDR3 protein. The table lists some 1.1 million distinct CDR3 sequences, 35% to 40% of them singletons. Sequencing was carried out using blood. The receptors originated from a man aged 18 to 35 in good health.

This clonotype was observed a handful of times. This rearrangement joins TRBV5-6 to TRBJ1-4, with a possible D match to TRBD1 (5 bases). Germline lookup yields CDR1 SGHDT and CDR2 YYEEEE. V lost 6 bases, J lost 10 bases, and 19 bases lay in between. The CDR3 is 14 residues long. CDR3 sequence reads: CASTPPGASGKLFF. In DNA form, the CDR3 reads TGTGCCAGCACCCCGCCCGGGGCGTCGGGAAAACTGTTTTTT.

DNA for the CDR3: TGCGCCAGCAGCCAAGATCTAGGACTCCCGCCACGTGAAAAACTGTTTTTT. It yields the protein CASSQDLGLPPREKLFF. J is TRBJ1-4 and V is TRBV4-1; no clear D. CDR1 is MGHRA and CDR2 is YSYEKL in the germline V gene. CDR3 length: 17 amino acids. The V end lost 0 bases, the J end lost 7 bases, and 18 bases lay between the germline ends.

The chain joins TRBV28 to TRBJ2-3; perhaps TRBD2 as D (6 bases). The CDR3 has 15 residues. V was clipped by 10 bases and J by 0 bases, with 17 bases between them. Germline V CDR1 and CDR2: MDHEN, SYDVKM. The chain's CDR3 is CATLGGGASTDTQYF. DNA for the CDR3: TGTGCCACGCTGGGTGGCGGGGCGAGCACAGATACGCAGTATTTT.

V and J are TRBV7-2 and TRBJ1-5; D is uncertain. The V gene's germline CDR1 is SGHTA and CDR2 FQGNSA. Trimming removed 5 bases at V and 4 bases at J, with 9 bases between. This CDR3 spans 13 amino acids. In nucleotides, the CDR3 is TGTGCCAGCAGCCGGGAGTATAATCAGCCCCAGCATTTT. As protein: CASSREYNQPQHF.

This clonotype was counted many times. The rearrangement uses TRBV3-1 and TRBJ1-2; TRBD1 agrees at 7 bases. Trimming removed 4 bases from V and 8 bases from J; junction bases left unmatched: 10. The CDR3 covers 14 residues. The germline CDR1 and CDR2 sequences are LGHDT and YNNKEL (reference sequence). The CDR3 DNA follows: TGTGCCAGCAGCCTTTCAGGGACAGTCGGCGGCTACACCTTC. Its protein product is CASSLSGTVGGYTF.

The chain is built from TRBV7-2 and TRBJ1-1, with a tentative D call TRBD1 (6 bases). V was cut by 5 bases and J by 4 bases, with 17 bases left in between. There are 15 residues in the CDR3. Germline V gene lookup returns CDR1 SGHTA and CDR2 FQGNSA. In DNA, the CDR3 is TGTGCCAGCAGCACCCCGGCTACAGGGCTCACTGAAGCTTTCTTT. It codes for CASSTPATGLTEAFF.

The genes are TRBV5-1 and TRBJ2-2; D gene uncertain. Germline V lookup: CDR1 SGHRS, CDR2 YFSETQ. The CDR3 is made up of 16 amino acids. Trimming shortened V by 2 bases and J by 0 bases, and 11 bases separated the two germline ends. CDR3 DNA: TGCGCCAGCAGCTTTGTTGGGTTCCCGAACACCGGGGAGCTGTTTTTT. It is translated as CASSFVGFPNTGELFF.

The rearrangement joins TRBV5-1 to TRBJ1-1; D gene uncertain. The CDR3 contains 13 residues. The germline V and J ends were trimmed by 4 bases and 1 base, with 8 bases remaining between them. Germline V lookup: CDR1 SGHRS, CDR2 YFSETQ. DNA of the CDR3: TGCGCCAGCAGCATACGTAAGAACACTGAAGCTTTCTTT. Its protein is CASSIRKNTEAFF.

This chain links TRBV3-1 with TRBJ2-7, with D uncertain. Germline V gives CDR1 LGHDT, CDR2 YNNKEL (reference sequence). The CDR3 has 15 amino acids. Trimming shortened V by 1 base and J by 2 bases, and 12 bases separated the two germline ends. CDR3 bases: TGTGCCAGCAGCCAAGTGGCGGACCACCCCTACGAGCAGTACTTC. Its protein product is CASSQVADHPYEQYF.

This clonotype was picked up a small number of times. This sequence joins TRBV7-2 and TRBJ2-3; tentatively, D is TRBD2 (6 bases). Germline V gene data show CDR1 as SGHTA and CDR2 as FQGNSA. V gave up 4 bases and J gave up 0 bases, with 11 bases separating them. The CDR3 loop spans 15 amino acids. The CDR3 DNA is TGTGCCAGCAGCTCGCCGGGACTTAGCACAGATACGCAGTATTTT. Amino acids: CASSSPGLSTDTQYF.

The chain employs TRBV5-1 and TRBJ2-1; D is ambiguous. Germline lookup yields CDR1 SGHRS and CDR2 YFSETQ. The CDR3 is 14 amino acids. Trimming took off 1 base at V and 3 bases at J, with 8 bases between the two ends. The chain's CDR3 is CASSLTVNYNEQFF. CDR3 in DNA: TGCGCCAGCAGCTTGACAGTTAACTACAATGAGCAGTTCTTC.